This T cell receptor (beta chain) was recorded in a study of beta chain features in type 1 diabetes. General observations from the study: It was among patients, rather than healthy donors, that naive, central memory and Treg TCRB repertoires appeared more similar. VDJ junctions sequenced from type 1 diabetes patients showed fewer insertions and more deletions. Across all four CD4+ subsets, people with type 1 diabetes showed modestly shorter TCRB CDR3s.

Of note for this clone: The antigen remains undetermined.

Every isolated RNA sample was fully reverse transcribed, so sequencing captured expressed TCRB transcripts. TCRdb's copy holds only in-frame clones and misses some; the assay was immunoSEQ multiplex PCR. Among approximately 360,000 clones listed, 10% to 15% were seen once. The CDR3 length is 12 residues. The germline V gene encodes CDR1 SQVTM and CDR2 ANQGSEA. V lost 6 bases, J lost 3 bases, and 11 bases lay in between. The rearrangement uses TRBV29-1 and TRBJ2-5, with a tentative D call TRBD2 (5 bases). The clonotype originates from a woman between 18 and 29 years old with type 1 diabetes. Sequenced input: naive CD4+ T cells from blood. CDR3 protein: CSVGRGKETQYF. In DNA form, the CDR3 reads TGCAGCGTGGGGAGAGGGAAAGAGACCCAGTACTTC.